A single sample is the source of the 18 T cell receptor beta chains below, sequenced in a study of T cell responses to AZD1222 COVID-19 vaccine. Sequenced by immunoSEQ multiplex PCR; TCRdb stores in-frame clones only, minus some. The sample records around 140,000 clones, approximately 85% being singletons. The sample was peripheral blood, taken 28 days after the second dose of the MenACWY control vaccine. Receptors originate from an adult who received the MenACWY meningococcal vaccine as a control.

The chain combines TRBV6-5 with TRBJ1-4, with D hard to call. The length of the CDR3 is 16 residues. Between the trimmed V and J ends, which lost 1 base and 0 bases, there was a span of 9 bases. CDR1 is MNHEY and CDR2 is SVGAGI in the germline V gene. The CDR3 region has the DNA TGTGCCAGCAGTTACTTCGGTTTTGCAACTAATGAAAAACTGTTTTTT. This gives the protein CASSYFGFATNEKLFF.

The V call is TRBV18, the J call TRBJ2-7, with TRBD1 matching over 11 bases. The germline V gene encodes CDR1 KGHSH and CDR2 LQKENI. This CDR3 has 14 amino acids. Trimming removed 4 bases from V and 3 bases from J; junction bases left unmatched: 2. The CDR3 nucleotides are TGTGCCAGCTCACTAGGGACAGGGGGCTACGAGCAGTACTTC. Amino acid sequence: CASSLGTGGYEQYF.

The gene calls are TRBV6-5 and TRBJ2-7; D uncertain. The CDR3 length is 13 residues. Germline CDR1 and CDR2: MNHEY and SVGAGI. Trimming shortened V by 7 bases and J by 4 bases, and 14 bases separated the two germline ends. The CDR3 coding sequence is TGTGCCAGCACCCGAGGTGGGTTTTACGAGCAGTACTTC. Its protein is CASTRGGFYEQYF.

The rearrangement links TRBV7-2 to TRBJ2-1; D gene unclear. CDR3 length: 15 residues. Trimming removed 0 bases from V and 5 bases from J, with 11 bases in between. From germline, CDR1 is SGHTA and CDR2 FQGNSA. Written as DNA, the CDR3 is TGTGCCAGCAGCTTAGCACGGACGGTAAACAATGAGCAGTTCTTC. It specifies CASSLARTVNNEQFF.

The J gene is TRBJ1-2, the V gene TRBV6-1; tentatively, D is TRBD1 (6 bases). V was trimmed by 2 bases and J by 5 bases, leaving 15 bases between them. CDR3 length: 15 residues. The germline CDR1 and CDR2 sequences are MNHNS and SASEGT. CDR3 loop: CASSERDRPLYGYTF. The DNA for the CDR3 is TGTGCCAGCAGTGAACGTGACAGGCCGCTATATGGCTACACCTTC.

The chain joins TRBV2 to TRBJ1-1; 7 nucleotides align to TRBD1. Germline loops: CDR1 SNHLY, CDR2 FYNNEI. With V trimmed by 4 bases and J by 10 bases, 6 bases remained unmatched. The CDR3 is 12 amino acids. CDR3 DNA sequence: TGTGCCAGCAGTGGGCACAGGGGTGGAGCTTTCTTT. This sequence encodes CASSGHRGGAFF.

J is TRBJ1-2 and V is TRBV4-1; D gene unclear. The germline gives CDR1 MGHRA, CDR2 YSYEKL. Trimming removed 2 bases at V and 2 bases at J, with 18 bases between. The CDR3 totals 17 residues. The CDR3 region has the DNA TGCGCCAGCAGCCAACCAACAATGGGGAGGCGCAACTATGGCTACACCTTC. Protein: CASSQPTMGRRNYGYTF.

The chain carries TRBV24-1 and TRBJ1-2; TRBD1 agrees at 8 bases. Germline CDR1 reads KGHDR; CDR2 reads SFDVKD. This CDR3 has 14 residues. The V segment lost 5 bases and the J segment 6 bases; nucleotides outside the gene matches: 7. The CDR3 DNA sequence: TGTGCCACCAGTGGGACAGGGCGCCCTGATGGCTACACCTTC. This gives the protein CATSGTGRPDGYTF.

This chain links TRBV5-4 with TRBJ2-1; 10 bases are shared with TRBD2. The CDR3 loop spans 15 amino acids. Per the germline V gene, CDR1 is SGHNT and CDR2 is YYREEE (reference sequence). V shed 4 bases, J shed 5 bases, and the junction held 6 bases outside the gene matches. The CDR3 DNA follows: TGTGCCAGCAGCCCTCAGCGGGGGGGCGACAATGAGCAGTTCTTC. Protein product: CASSPQRGGDNEQFF.

On this clone: This sample includes further DNA sequences coding for the same CDR3. V usage is TRBV30 and J usage is TRBJ1-5, with D possibly matching TRBD1 (6 bases). The germline gives CDR1 GTSNPN, CDR2 SVGIG (reference sequence). Trimming cost V 1 base and J 4 bases, with 8 bases left between them. The CDR3 runs 13 residues. CDR3 amino acids: CAWSAQGNQPQHF. CDR3 bases: TGTGCCTGGAGTGCTCAGGGGAATCAGCCCCAGCATTTT.

The J gene is TRBJ2-7, the V gene TRBV6-5, with 9 bases lining up with TRBD1. Germline V gives CDR1 MNHEY, CDR2 SVGAGI. The trim removed 6 bases at V and 3 bases at J, leaving 9 bases unmatched. This CDR3 has 15 residues. The CDR3 DNA follows: TGTGCCAGCAGGCCGGACAGGGGAAACCTCTACGAGCAGTACTTC. It encodes CASRPDRGNLYEQYF.

The rearrangement uses TRBV15 and TRBJ2-3; 7 bases map to TRBD2. The V segment lost 3 bases and the J segment 6 bases; nucleotides outside the gene matches: 3. The length of the CDR3 is 13 residues. The germline gives CDR1 LNHNV, CDR2 YYDKDF (reference sequence). In DNA form, the CDR3 reads TGTGCCACCAGCAGCGCGACTAGCGATACGCAGTATTTT. This gives the protein CATSSATSDTQYF.

The V call is TRBV14, the J call TRBJ2-4; 14 bases agree with TRBD2. CDR1 SGHDN and CDR2 FVKESK come from the germline V gene. With V trimmed by 1 base and J by 0 bases, 2 bases remained unmatched. The CDR3 runs to 18 residues. CDR3 in amino acids: CASSQGLAGGGAKNIQYF. CDR3 coding DNA: TGTGCCAGCAGCCAAGGACTAGCGGGAGGGGGAGCCAAAAACATTCAGTACTTC.

This clone was observed a handful of times. The chain has TRBV11-3 and TRBJ2-1; 10 bases agree with TRBD2. Germline CDR1 SGHNT, CDR2 YENEEA. J gave up 4 bases and V 4 bases, and 4 bases lay outside the gene matches. The CDR3 has 15 residues. The DNA for the CDR3 is TGTGCCAGCAGCTCAGTAGCGGGGGGTTACAATGAGCAGTTCTTC. Protein product: CASSSVAGGYNEQFF.

This chain joins TRBV6-5 and TRBJ2-2, with TRBD1 identical over 8 bases. J lost 2 bases, V lost 8 bases, and 4 bases had no gene match. The CDR3 has 14 amino acids. Germline CDR1 MNHEY, CDR2 SVGAGI. The CDR3 loop reads CASDTGGNTGELFF. CDR3 coding DNA: TGTGCCAGCGACACAGGGGGTAACACCGGGGAGCTGTTTTTT.

V gene TRBV7-2 combines with J gene TRBJ2-5; D call uncertain. V was clipped by 1 base and J by 7 bases, with 10 bases between them. The CDR3 consists of 13 residues. Germline CDR1 and CDR2: SGHTA and FQGNSA. CDR3 nucleotides: TGTGCCAGCAGCTTAGGAGTTTCAGTGACCCAGTACTTC. Protein sequence: CASSLGVSVTQYF.

The V and J genes are TRBV3-1 (or the pseudogene TRBV3-2) and TRBJ2-5; 10 bases line up with TRBD2. Germline V CDR1 and CDR2: LGHDT, YNNKEL (reference sequence). V lost 1 base and J lost 3; bases outside the gene matches: 5. The CDR3 length is 16 residues. In DNA, the CDR3 is TGTGCCAGCAGCCAAGGTTTCCTAGCGGGAGAAGAGACCCAGTACTTC. Translation gives CASSQGFLAGEETQYF.

J is TRBJ1-4 and V is TRBV28; D may be TRBD1 (5 bases). Germline CDR1 and CDR2: MDHEN and SYDVKM. The CDR3 is 15 residues long. V lost 5 bases to trimming and J lost 3 bases, with 13 bases between them. CDR3 sequence: CASSAGGRSNEKLFF. CDR3 bases: TGTGCCAGCAGTGCCGGGGGACGATCTAATGAAAAACTGTTTTTT.